Reported below is one TCR beta chain. This clonotype was seen many times. This receptor's antigen is unknown. No much larger clone exists at a distance of one base, and base qualities are not known. Since whole blood was used without any cell fractionation, the repertoire reflected all peripheral T cells in unsorted form. Approximately ten uninfected healthy donors were sampled as controls, four of whom were sampled twice about 12 weeks apart. For RNA extraction, roughly 2.6 ml of peripheral blood was drawn into Tempus tubes. The TURBO-DNase kit was used to remove leftover genomic DNA, and GLOBINclear was used to deplete globin mRNA. The record originates from a study of HIV-infected patients and healthy controls (dated by TCRdb to the mid-2010s). Describing the broader study: Whether deep TCR repertoire sequencing of small blood samples from HIV patients could capture immune perturbation and reconstitution was tested in the study. General conclusions and limits of the study: Both the Jaccard index and the count of highly shared sequences showed that healthy controls shared more CDR3s between individuals than HIV+ patients did. Eight alpha and eight beta V genes showed significantly different mean usage between HIV-infected patients and controls. Using whole blood restricted sequencing depth and prevented separating the dynamics of distinct T-cell subpopulations. HIV-infected repertoires had significantly higher mean Gini indices than controls, possibly reflecting oligoclonality. In HIV-infected patients, the apparent post-therapy recovery of the Gini index was not replicated in size-matched repertoire data. Rare events from HIV-infected data received too much weight under size-matching, and comparisons were complicated by unequal numbers of distinct sequences between patients and controls. HIV-associated CDR3s exhibited a significant reduction in frequency during therapy, whereas CMV-associated CDR3s exhibited no significant change, although the majority increased in frequency. Alpha-beta chain pairing was not determined in the samples. Alpha-chain CDR3s from MAIT cells occurred at high frequency in healthy controls but were severely depleted in HIV+ repertoires. Compared with untreated HIV+ repertoires, healthy control repertoires had roughly threefold more distinct CDR3s and higher Shannon diversity. Slight age and sex profile differences between the study cohorts did not explain the observed diversity differences. HLA typing of donors was not performed in the study. Processing was restricted to sixteen HIV-infected individuals, which the authors judged to be a major constraint on the generalizability of the findings.

The junction shows trimming of 5 bases on V and 7 bases on J, and the gene matches do not reach 3 bases of it. The germline V gene (reference sequence) sets CDR1 to GTSNPN and CDR2 to SVGIG. The CDR3 contains 12 residues, cysteine and phenylalanine counted. Only the CDR3 DNA is retained, 36 bases long and in frame from the first base. Reverse transcription of around 450 ng RNA was performed with SuperScript III using primers directed against the alpha and beta constant regions. Separate alpha and beta chain libraries were made by chain-specific third strand synthesis with multiplexing indices. The protocol used a single primer pair to amplify all rearrangements within a chain, which avoided primer bias, and attached molecular barcodes to each cDNA molecule. The SP2 sequencing primer site and a random hexamer were carried on a 5' RACE adapter, to which purified cDNA was joined by T4 RNA Ligase 1. Second strand synthesis was primed from the SP2 site with Phusion polymerase, using slow temperature ramps to favor optimal annealing. Each molecule's 12-nucleotide barcode consisted of two random hexamer sequences, both added before amplification and joined together. P5 and P7 adapter elements plus a second index were added in a short first PCR, which was followed by an approximately 25-cycle amplification PCR with P5s and P7 primers. A total of 25 to 30 PCR cycles were applied to the libraries, which were quantified on a Qubit, sized on a Bioanalyzer, and diluted to about 4.4 nM. Sequencing of the normalized libraries was performed on an Illumina MiSeq with 2 x 250 paired-end kits. Reverse transcription reactions underwent purification over MinElute columns, with elution into about 9.9 ul Tris-Cl. A 1:1 ratio of AMPure XP beads was used to clean the adapter ligations after they had run for approximately 21 hours at 16 degrees C. The study's own analysis went as follows. Demultiplexed FASTQ files were processed with a modified Decombinator that output V, J, insert and barcode information. Sequences that shared a barcode but differed from the dominant sequence were treated as errors and discarded, and barcodes were clustered at Levenshtein distance 3 and counted to estimate the original cDNA molecules. For downstream analyses, the R packages ineq, vegan, igraph and RCytoscape were used, along with IMGT nomenclature and CDR3 definitions. To avoid skew from clonal expansion, each TCR was counted once, and V gene usage was computed over distinct sequences. Whenever two unique CDR3 amino acid sequences within a donor differed by a single Levenshtein edit, similarity networks linked them. Published HIV-specific CDR3s (92 alpha, more than 600 beta) and CMV-specific CDR3s (around 13 alpha, more than 250 beta) were assembled and queried against the repertoires. Random subsampling to size-matched repertoires demonstrated that the decreased diversity in patients did not result from their lower sequence numbers. The public sequencing data were trimmed at Q25 with fastp and processed into clonotypes with MiXCR by TCRdb, which kept only in-frame beta chains. A single entry per CDR3 protein holds the most common genes and DNA from its merged rows. In this record, the V and J calls reflect TCRdb's handling and not the investigators' own analysis. The sample profile shows some 25,000 distinct CDR3 sequences; more than 7.5% of them were found once. The ten largest clonotypes hold approximately 3.9% of the sample.

Input material: blood. The sequence joins TRBV30 to TRBJ1-5, and 9 junctional nucleotides match TRBD1. The source of this sequence is an adult in good health. The DNA is TGTGCCTGGGGACAGGGGAGCCAGCCCCAGCATTTT. Protein translation: CAWGQGSQPQHF.